The text below deals with one T cell receptor beta chain. Antigen specificity is unknown. TCRdb redid the calling of the reads with MiXCR, one entry per CDR3 protein. The sample has roughly 860,000 distinct CDR3 sequences; approximately 32% are singletons. Trimming took 1 base from V and 0 from J, leaving 10 bases between them. Germline assignment: CDR1 LGHNA and CDR2 YSLEER. This CDR3 is built from 17 residues. This record comes from a study of T cell repertoires in cytomegalovirus infection. The chain joins TRBV4-3 to TRBJ2-6; no firm D call. This receptor was obtained from a human donor in good health (CMV status not recorded). Some clones in this sample may be carry-over from other donors' samples. The sample was cultured CD8+ T cells from PBMCs, taken from culture after CMV antigen stimulation. The DNA of the CDR3 is TGCGCCAGCAGCCAAGGAAGGCAGCTCTCTGGGGCCAACGTCCTGACTTTC. It translates to CASSQGRQLSGANVLTF.